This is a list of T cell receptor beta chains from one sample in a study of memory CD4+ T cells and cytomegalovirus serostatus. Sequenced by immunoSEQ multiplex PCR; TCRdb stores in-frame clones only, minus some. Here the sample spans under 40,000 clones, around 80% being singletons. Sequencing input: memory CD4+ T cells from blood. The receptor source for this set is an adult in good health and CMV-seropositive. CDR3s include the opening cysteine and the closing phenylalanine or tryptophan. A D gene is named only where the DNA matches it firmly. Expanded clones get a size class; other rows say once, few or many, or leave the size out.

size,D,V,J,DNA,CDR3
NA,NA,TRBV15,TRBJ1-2,TGTGCCACCAGCAGTGGGCCCTATGGCTACACCTTC,CATSSGPYGYTF
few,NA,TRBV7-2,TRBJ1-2,TGTGCCAGTCAAGGGGGCTATGGCTACACCTTC,CASQGGYGYTF
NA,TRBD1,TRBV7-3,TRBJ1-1,TGTGCCAGCAGCCCGGGGACAGGGGGCACTGAAGCTTTCTTT,CASSPGTGGTEAFF
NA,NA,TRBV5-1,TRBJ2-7,TGCGCCAGCAGCTTGGAGGGAAGGAGCTCCTACGAGCAGTACTTC,CASSLEGRSSYEQYF
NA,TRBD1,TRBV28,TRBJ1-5,TGTGCCAGCAGGACAGGGAGCGAGACTAGCAATCAGCCCCAGCATTTT,CASRTGSETSNQPQHF
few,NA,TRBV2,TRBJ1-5,TGTGCCAGCAGTGAAAACAGGGAGAATCAGCCCCAGCATTTT,CASSENRENQPQHF
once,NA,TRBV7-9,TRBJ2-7,TGTGCCAGCAGCTCTGCTATACCGGGATTCGGCAGGTACGAGCAGTACTTC,CASSSAIPGFGRYEQYF
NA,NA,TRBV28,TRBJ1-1,TGTGCCAGCAGTCCCCCTCGGGGCTTGGGGACTGAAGCTTTCTTT,CASSPPRGLGTEAFF
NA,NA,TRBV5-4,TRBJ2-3,TGTGCCAGCAGCTTGGCGGGGGCCACAGATACGCAGTATTTT,CASSLAGATDTQYF
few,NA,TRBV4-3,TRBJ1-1,TGCGCCAGCAGCCAAGGGGGGATGAACACTGAAGCTTTCTTT,CASSQGGMNTEAFF
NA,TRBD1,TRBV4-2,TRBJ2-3,TGTGCCAGCAGCCAGGACAGGGCTAAAGTAGATACGCAGTATTTT,CASSQDRAKVDTQYF
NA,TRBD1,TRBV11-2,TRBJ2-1,TGTGCCAGCAGCTTCCAAAACAGGGGGAGGAGTGAGCAGTTCTTC,CASSFQNRGRSEQFF
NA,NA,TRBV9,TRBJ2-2,TGTGCCAGCAGCGTAGTGGGGGGGCATACCGGGGAGCTGTTTTTT,CASSVVGGHTGELFF
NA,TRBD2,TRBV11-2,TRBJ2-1,TGTGCCAGCAGCTCGGGACTAGCGGGATACAATGAGCAGTTCTTC,CASSSGLAGYNEQFF
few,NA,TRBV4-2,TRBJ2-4,TGTGCCAGCAGCCAGAAGACAGGAATCAAAAACATTCAGTACTTC,CASSQKTGIKNIQYF
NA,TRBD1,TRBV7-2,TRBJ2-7,TGTGCCAGCACCCGGGTGACAGGGAACAACTACGAGCAGTACTTC,CASTRVTGNNYEQYF
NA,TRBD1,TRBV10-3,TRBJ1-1,TGTGCCATCAGTTGGACAGGCTCAGAAGCTTTCTTT,CAISWTGSEAFF
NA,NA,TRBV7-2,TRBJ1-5,TGTGCCAGCAGCTTGGGGGCAAGCAATCAGCCCCAGCATTTT,CASSLGASNQPQHF
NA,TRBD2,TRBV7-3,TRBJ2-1,TGTGCCAGCAGCTTATCTAGCGGGGGCCTTTTCAATGAGCAGTTCTTC,CASSLSSGGLFNEQFF
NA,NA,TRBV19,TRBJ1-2,TGTGCCAGTAAAGGGACGAACTATGGCTACACCTTC,CASKGTNYGYTF
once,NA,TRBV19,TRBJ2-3,TGTGCCAGTAGTATAGTGGACGGGGGGCCCACAGATACGCAGTATTTT,CASSIVDGGPTDTQYF
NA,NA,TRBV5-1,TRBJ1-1,TGCGCCAGCAGCCCCACGAGCGGGGCCATGAACACTGAAGCTTTCTTT,CASSPTSGAMNTEAFF